This T cell receptor beta chain was captured in a study of cytomegalovirus exposure and HLA in healthy donors. The CDR3 contains 15 residues. Germline lookup yields CDR1 MNHEY and CDR2 SMNVEV (reference sequence). Unmatched junction bases numbered 10, after V lost 6 bases and J lost 7 bases. The PCR ran on 60 Vbeta and 13 Jbeta primers. Only in-frame clones appear in the TCRdb table, and some are missing; sequencing was by immunoSEQ multiplex PCR. This table holds under 150,000 clones, around 79% found once. V is TRBV27 and J is TRBJ2-1; 9 bases fit TRBD2. This TCR came from a woman aged 40 to 50 in good health and CMV-seronegative. Sequencing used PBMCs. The CDR3 nucleotides are TGTGCCAGCAGGACCGTCAGCGGGGGGCAGAATGAGCAGTTCTTC. This gives the protein CASRTVSGGQNEQFF.